This is a list of T cell receptor beta chains from one sample in a study of T cells in Graves' hyperthyroidism and ophthalmopathy. In TCRdb, the multiplex PCR reads were re-called with MiXCR into one record per CDR3 protein. Among 250,000 to 300,000 distinct CDR3 sequences listed, 10% to 15% were seen once. The sequenced material came from blood. The receptors stem from a woman aged 25 to 39 with Graves' hyperthyroidism that later progressed to Graves' ophthalmopathy. Each CDR3 is given with its conserved first and last residue. A D gene is named only where the DNA matches it firmly. Expanded clones get a size class; other rows say once, few or many, or leave the size out.

DNA: TGCAGTGCTAGATGGACAGGGTCCAATCAGCCCCAGCATTTT; CDR3: CSARWTGSNQPQHF; D: TRBD1; J: TRBJ1-5; V: TRBV20-1; size: many
DNA: TGTGCCAGCAGCCAAGAAACTAGCGGGAGAAACGAGCAGTACTTC; CDR3: CASSQETSGRNEQYF; D: TRBD2; J: TRBJ2-7; V: TRBV3-1; size: many
DNA: TGCAGCGTTGTCGGGGGGGGGAACACTGAAGCTTTCTTT; CDR3: CSVVGGGNTEAFF; D: -; J: TRBJ1-1; V: TRBV29-1; size: many
DNA: TGTGCCAGCAGCGAGAGGACATTAGATGAAAAACTGTTTTTT; CDR3: CASSERTLDEKLFF; D: -; J: TRBJ1-4; V: TRBV13; size: many
DNA: TGCGCCAGCAGCGAACAGACGAACACCGGGGAGCTGTTTTTT; CDR3: CASSEQTNTGELFF; D: -; J: TRBJ2-2; V: TRBV4-3; size: -
DNA: TGTGCCAGTAGTATCACACCAGGGTACAATGAGCAGTTCTTC; CDR3: CASSITPGYNEQFF; D: -; J: TRBJ2-1; V: TRBV19; size: many
DNA: TGTGCCAGCAGCTTAGAAGCGGGATGGAACGAGCAGTACTTC; CDR3: CASSLEAGWNEQYF; D: TRBD2; J: TRBJ2-7; V: TRBV11-2; size: many
DNA: TGCGCCAGCAGCCAAGCCCTCCTAGCAACCGAGCAGTACTTC; CDR3: CASSQALLATEQYF; D: -; J: TRBJ2-7; V: TRBV4-1; size: many
DNA: TGTGCCAGCAGTGAATCCCCGACAGGGACCACTGAAGCTTTCTTT; CDR3: CASSESPTGTTEAFF; D: TRBD1; J: TRBJ1-1; V: TRBV25-1; size: few
DNA: TGTGCCAGCACCTTGGGGCTAGGGGGAGATTCACCCCTCCACTTT; CDR3: CASTLGLGGDSPLHF; D: -; J: TRBJ1-6; V: TRBV12-3/TRBV12-4; size: many
DNA: TGTGCCAGCAGCCCCGGACAGGTGAACACTGAAGCTTTCTTT; CDR3: CASSPGQVNTEAFF; D: TRBD1; J: TRBJ1-1; V: TRBV7-3; size: many
DNA: TGTGCCACCAGCACAGGACAGGGCAGCACAGATACGCAGTATTTT; CDR3: CATSTGQGSTDTQYF; D: TRBD1; J: TRBJ2-3; V: TRBV15; size: many
DNA: TGTGCCAGCAGCTTAGCGCGGGCGGCCCTGAGCTCCTACAATGAGCAGTTCTTC; CDR3: CASSLARAALSSYNEQFF; D: -; J: TRBJ2-1; V: TRBV7-2; size: many
DNA: TGTGCCAGCAGCCTAGCGGGAGGGACCGTCGAGCAGTACTTC; CDR3: CASSLAGGTVEQYF; D: TRBD2; J: TRBJ2-7; V: TRBV11-2; size: -
DNA: TGTGCCAGCAGCTCAGCGGGAGCAGACTACGAGCAGTACTTC; CDR3: CASSSAGADYEQYF; D: TRBD2; J: TRBJ2-7; V: TRBV6-1; size: many